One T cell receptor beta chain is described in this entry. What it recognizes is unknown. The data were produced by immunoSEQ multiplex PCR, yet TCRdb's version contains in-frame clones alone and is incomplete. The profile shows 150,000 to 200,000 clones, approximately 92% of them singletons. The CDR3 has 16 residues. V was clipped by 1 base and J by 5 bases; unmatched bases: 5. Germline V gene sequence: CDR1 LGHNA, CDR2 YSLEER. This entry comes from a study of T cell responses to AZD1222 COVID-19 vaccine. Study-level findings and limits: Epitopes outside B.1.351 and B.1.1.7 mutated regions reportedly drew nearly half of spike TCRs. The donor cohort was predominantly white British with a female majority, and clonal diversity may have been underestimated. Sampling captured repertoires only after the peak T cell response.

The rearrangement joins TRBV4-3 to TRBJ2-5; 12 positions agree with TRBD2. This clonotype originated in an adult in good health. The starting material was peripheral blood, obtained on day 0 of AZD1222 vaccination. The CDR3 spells CASSQGTSGAGETQYF. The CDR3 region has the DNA TGCGCCAGCAGCCAAGGGACTAGCGGGGCTGGGGAGACCCAGTACTTC.